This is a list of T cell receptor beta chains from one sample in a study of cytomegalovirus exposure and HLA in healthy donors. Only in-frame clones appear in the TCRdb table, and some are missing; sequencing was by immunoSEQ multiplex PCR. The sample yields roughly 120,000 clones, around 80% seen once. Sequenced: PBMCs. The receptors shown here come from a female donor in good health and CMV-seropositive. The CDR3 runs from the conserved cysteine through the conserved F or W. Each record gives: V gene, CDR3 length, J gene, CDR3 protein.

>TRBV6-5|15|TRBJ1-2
CASFPDRGMYYGYTF
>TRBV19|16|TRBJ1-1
CASRGEVGTGRTEAFF
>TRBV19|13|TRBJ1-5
CASQGSYNQPQHF
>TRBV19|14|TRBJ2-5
CASSITGVRETQYF
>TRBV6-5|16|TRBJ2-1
CASSYLGGADRNEQFF
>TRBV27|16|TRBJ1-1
CASSLQGASSNTEAFF
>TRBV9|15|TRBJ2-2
CASSVGGRDTGEPFF
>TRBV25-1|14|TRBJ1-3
CASSESVVGNTIYF
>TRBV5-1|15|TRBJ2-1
CASSEDGSSYNEQFF
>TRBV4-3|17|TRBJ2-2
CASSQDRAGAFTGELFF
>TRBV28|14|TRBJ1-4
CASSSGQGFEKLFF
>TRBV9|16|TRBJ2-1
CASSARPRDSQNEQFF
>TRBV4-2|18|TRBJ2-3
CASSQPAPRSGGTDTQYF
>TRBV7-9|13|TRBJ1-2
CASSSLGGAGYTF
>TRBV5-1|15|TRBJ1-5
CASSLEGHANQPQHF
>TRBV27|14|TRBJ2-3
CASSSSGSTDTQYF
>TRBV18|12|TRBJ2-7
CASSPEGYEQYF
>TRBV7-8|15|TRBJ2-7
CASSLAHNSRDGQYF
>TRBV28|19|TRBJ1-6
CASSIGTGTGVSYNSPLHF
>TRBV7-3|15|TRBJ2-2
CASSRLAGYTGELFF
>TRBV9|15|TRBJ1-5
CASSVGGGQDQPQHF
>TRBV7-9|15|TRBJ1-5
CASSLAGGSNQPQHF
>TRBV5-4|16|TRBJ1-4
CASSQGLGQRNEKLFF
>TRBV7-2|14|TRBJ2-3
CASSTSGLTDTQYF
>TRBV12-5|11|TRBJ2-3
CASGRSDTQYF
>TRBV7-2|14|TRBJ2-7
CASSLARGPYEQYF
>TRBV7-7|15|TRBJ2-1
CASSLTVSSYNEQFF
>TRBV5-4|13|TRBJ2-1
CASSRQGYNEQFF
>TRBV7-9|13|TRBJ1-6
CASTQGTNSPLHF
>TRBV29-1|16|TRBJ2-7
CSVNGQGARLSYEQYF
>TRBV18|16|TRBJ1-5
CASSPAQGRWDQPQHF
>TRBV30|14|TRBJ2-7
CACVTLDRLNEQYF
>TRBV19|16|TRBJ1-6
CASSSRTGSLNSPLHF
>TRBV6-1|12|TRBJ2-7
CASSERSYEQYF
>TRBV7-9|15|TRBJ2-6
CASNKAQAGANVLTF
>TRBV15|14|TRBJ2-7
CATSREGGSYEQYF
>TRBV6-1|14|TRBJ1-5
CASTIQGSNQPQHF
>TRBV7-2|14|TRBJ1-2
CASSPRTGDHGYTF
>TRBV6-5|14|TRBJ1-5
CASSSRQGYQPQHF
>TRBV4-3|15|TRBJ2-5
CASSQSWRVQETQYF
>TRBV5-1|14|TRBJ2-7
CASSLQDRTYEQYF
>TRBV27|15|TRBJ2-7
CASSLLYSNSYEQYF
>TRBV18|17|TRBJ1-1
CASSPMELRGLGSEAFF
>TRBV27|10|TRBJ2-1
CATQPGEQFF
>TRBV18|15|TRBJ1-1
CASSLRGLRNTEAFF
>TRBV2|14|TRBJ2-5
CASSEPRSQETQYF
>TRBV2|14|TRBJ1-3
CASSGLGVGNTIYF
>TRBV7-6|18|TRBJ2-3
CASSRGVVAGGRGDTQYF
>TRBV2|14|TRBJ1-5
CASSADRGNQPQHF
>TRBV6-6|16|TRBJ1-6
CASSRTGPGLNSPLHF
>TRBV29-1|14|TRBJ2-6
CSVDGPSGANVLTF
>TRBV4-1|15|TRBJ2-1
CASSQGAGVYNEQFF
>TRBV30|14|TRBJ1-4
CAWSVGGGYEKLFF
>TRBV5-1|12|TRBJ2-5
CASSLSSETQYF
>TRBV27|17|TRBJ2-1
CASSSSSGGETYNEQFF
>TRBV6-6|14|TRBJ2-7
CASRTGTGGTGQYF
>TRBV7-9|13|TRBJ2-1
CASSTGQGREQFF
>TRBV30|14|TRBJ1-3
CAMRQYTGGNTIYF
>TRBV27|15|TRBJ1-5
CASSSFGGANQPQHF